This passage covers 10 T cell receptor beta chains from one sample sequenced in a study of Ad26.COV2.S vaccination and SARS-CoV-2 variants. Clones were read by immunoSEQ multiplex PCR, and TCRdb kept only the in-frame ones, dropping some. The data show about 390,000 clones, 88% seen once. Treatment meaning: around 19 received Ad26.COV2.S at low or high dose, single or two shots; roughly five received placebo; per-sample allocation not given. The investigators took samples on day 63 after the first vaccine or placebo injection. The specimen was peripheral blood, collected in a trial of Ad26.COV2.S vaccine versus placebo. Receptor source: a person aged 18-65 years who received the Ad26.COV2.S COVID-19 vaccine or a placebo.

The CDR3 coding sequence is TGTGCCAGCAGTTACCCGGGGACAGGTACTAGCACAGATACGCAGTATTTT. This gives the protein CASSYPGTGTSTDTQYF. V and J are TRBV6-2 or TRBV6-3 and TRBJ2-3, with 8 bases identical to TRBD1. The germline CDR1 and CDR2 sequences are MNHEY and SVGEGT. Trimming took 2 bases from V and 0 from J; bases not matched to a gene: 7. The CDR3 sequence is 17 residues long.

The CDR3: CASGIETGNTEAFF. The CDR3 region has the DNA TGTGCTAGTGGTATTGAGACAGGGAACACTGAAGCTTTCTTT. The rearrangement uses TRBV12-5 and TRBJ1-1, with D possibly TRBD1 on 6 matching bases. Germline V gives CDR1 LGHNT, CDR2 FRNRAP. The CDR3 is made up of 14 amino acids. With 5 bases removed from V and 1 base from J, the gap between germline ends came to 11 bases.

V and J are TRBV6-5 and TRBJ1-2, with D possibly TRBD1 on 6 matching bases. CDR3 length: 14 amino acids. CDR1 and CDR2 from the germline V gene are MNHEY and SVGAGI. V was pared by 6 bases and J by 6 bases, with 17 bases between. CDR3 residues: CASSPLTGSDGYTF. The CDR3 region has the DNA TGTGCCAGCAGCCCCCTAACAGGGTCAGATGGCTACACCTTC.

The chain uses TRBV4-1 and TRBJ2-5; no clear D. Deletions cut 0 bases from V and 2 bases from J, with 10 bases between. Germline lookup yields CDR1 MGHRA and CDR2 YSYEKL. The CDR3 is made up of 15 amino acids. CDR3 nucleotides: TGCGCCAGCAGCCAAGACCGGGCTGTTCAAGAGACCCAGTACTTC. Translated, it gives CASSQDRAVQETQYF.

V gene TRBV12-5 combines with J gene TRBJ1-5; TRBD1 aligns across 10 bases. This CDR3 has 22 amino acids. Germline values: CDR1 LGHNT, CDR2 FRNRAP. The J segment lost 0 bases and the V segment lost 2 bases, leaving 19 bases of the junction unmatched. CDR3 loop: CASGLPNLGDRGFPNSNQPQHF. Here the CDR3 DNA reads TGTGCTAGTGGTTTGCCAAACTTGGGGGACAGGGGATTTCCCAATAGCAATCAGCCCCAGCATTTT.

The genes are TRBV5-1 and TRBJ1-2; no definite D call. This CDR3 is 16 amino acids long. The V gene's germline CDR1 is SGHRS and CDR2 YFSETQ. V was shortened by 1 base and J by 3 bases, with 16 bases between the two germline ends. The CDR3 is CASSLSSSTLDYGYTF. The CDR3 nucleotides are TGCGCCAGCAGCTTGTCCTCTAGTACGCTTGACTATGGCTACACCTTC. Variable domain in full (rest from reference TRBV5-1 and TRBJ1-2): KAGVTQTPRYLIKTRGQQVTLSCSPISGHRSVSWYQQTPGQGLQFLFEYFSETQRNKGNFPGRFSGRQFSNSRSEMNVSTLELGDSALYLCASSLSSSTLDYGYTFGSGTRLTVV.

The chain is built from TRBV28 and TRBJ2-1; 9 bases line up with TRBD1. The junction had 7 bases not matched to a gene; V was cut back by 4 bases and J by 9 bases. Germline CDR1 is MDHEN and CDR2 is SYDVKM. The CDR3 is 14 residues long. DNA for the CDR3: TGTGCCAGCAGTTCCGGGACAGGGAGGCGTGAGCAGTTCTTC. Translation: CASSSGTGRREQFF.

This clone was counted once. The chain couples TRBV6-5 to TRBJ2-7; D is unclear. Germline V CDR1 and CDR2: MNHEY, SVGAGI. The CDR3 is made up of 14 amino acids. Trimming shortened V by 6 bases and J by 0 bases, and 12 bases separated the two germline ends. The CDR3 spells CASRPMYSSYEQYF. CDR3 DNA: TGTGCCAGCAGACCCATGTACAGCTCCTACGAGCAGTACTTC.

The J gene is TRBJ1-1, the V gene TRBV3-1 (or the pseudogene TRBV3-2); D may be TRBD1 (5 bases). Germline assignment: CDR1 LGHDT and CDR2 YNNKEL (reference sequence). The CDR3 has 14 amino acids. Trimming pared 3 bases from V and 1 base from J, leaving 9 bases between. This CDR3 is CASSQNGGNTEAFF. As DNA, the CDR3 is TGTGCCAGCAGCCAGAACGGGGGGAACACTGAAGCTTTCTTT.

This chain connects TRBV6-5 to TRBJ2-7; maybe TRBD2 (6 bases). Trimming shortened V by 7 bases and J by 5 bases, and 18 bases separated the two germline ends. The CDR3 length is 14 residues. The germline V gene has CDR1 MNHEY and CDR2 SVGAGI. CDR3 sequence reads: CASTSPSGGNEQYF. The CDR3 DNA reads as TGTGCCAGCACCAGTCCCAGCGGAGGGAACGAGCAGTACTTC.